The clone carrying this T cell receptor beta chain was counted a few times. The antigen remains unidentified. This sample was included in a study of CD8 T cells in ankylosing spondylitis. Study-level findings and limits: In peripheral blood, disease-linked CD8+ clones occurred at relatively low frequencies. Blood of patients with ankylosing spondylitis appeared to be characterized by a TCR beta motif of seven or eight highly homologous variants.

TCRdb recomputed calls from the 5' RACE reads with MiXCR, one row per CDR3 protein. This table has 800,000 to 900,000 distinct CDR3 sequences, approximately 12% appearing once. Looked up from germline, CDR1 is DFQATT and CDR2 is SNEGSKA (reference sequence). The CDR3 totals 14 residues. V dropped 0 bases and J dropped 9 bases, with 15 bases sitting between them. The source is a male donor with ankylosing spondylitis. The rearrangement joins TRBV20-1 to TRBJ1-5; possibly TRBD1 for D (6 bases). Input material: blood, either unsorted or a sorted T cell fraction (not recorded which). CDR3: CSAREGGPTRPQHF. CDR3 nucleotide sequence: TGCAGTGCTAGAGAGGGGGGGCCCACACGGCCCCAGCATTTT.